This T cell receptor beta chain stems from a study of blood T cell repertoires in COVID-19. Study details: Collection of acute and convalescent COVID-19 samples took place in the United States, Italy and Spain.

Here immunoSEQ multiplex PCR was the method, and the copy in TCRdb shows in-frame clones only, minus some. Among 250,000 to 400,000 clones listed, 90% were seen once. Seattle researchers signed up patients amid active infection and tracked them longitudinally. This CDR3 region has 17 residues. Trimming removed 6 bases at V and 0 bases at J, with 15 bases between. Germline CDR1 and CDR2: SNHLY and FYNNEI. The chain combines TRBV2 with TRBJ2-6; a possible D gene is TRBD1 (6 bases). This TCR was recovered from a woman aged 25 to 45 with COVID-19, enrolled during active disease. The specimen was peripheral blood. Written as DNA, the CDR3 is TGTGCCAGCAGCCCCGGGACACCGAACTCTGGGGCCAACGTCCTGACTTTC. Residues: CASSPGTPNSGANVLTF.